These 3 T cell receptor beta chains originate from one sample sequenced in a study of shared clonotypes between healthy human individuals. The method was immunoSEQ multiplex PCR; TCRdb's version includes in-frame clones alone and lacks a portion of them. The sample shows over 1.4 million clones, roughly 97% of them seen only once. The sequencing input was naive CD4+ T cells sorted from blood. Subset given: CD45RA+ positively selected. The source of these receptors is a man aged 25-45 years in good health.

This rearrangement joins TRBV5-4 to TRBJ1-2, with 10 bases aligning to TRBD1. CDR1 and CDR2 (germline): SGHNT, YYREEE (reference sequence). Trimming took 3 bases from V and 3 from J; bases not matched to a gene: 8. The CDR3 spans 16 residues. The CDR3 coding sequence is TGTGCCAGCAGCTCTCCGACAGGGGGCGACCACTATGGCTACACCTTC. It codes for CASSSPTGGDHYGYTF.

This chain uses TRBV7-9 with TRBJ2-2; D remains unclear. The germline V and J ends were trimmed by 4 bases and 7 bases, with 10 bases remaining between them. CDR1 and CDR2 from the germline V gene are SEHNR and FQNEAQ (reference sequence). This CDR3 is 13 amino acids long. The DNA for the CDR3 is TGTGCCAGCAGCTCGGCCCCTGGCGGGGAGCTGTTTTTT. It codes for CASSSAPGGELFF.

This chain joins TRBV6-1 and TRBJ2-3; TRBD2 matches 10 bases. Germline V lookup: CDR1 MNHNS, CDR2 SASEGT. V lost 6 bases, J lost 2 bases, and 5 bases stayed unmatched. The CDR3 consists of 15 residues. CDR3 amino acids: CASRGLAEPTDTQYF. The CDR3 nucleotides read TGTGCCAGCAGAGGACTAGCGGAACCCACAGATACGCAGTATTTT.